A selection of T cell receptor beta chains follows, all from one sample in a study of blood T cell repertoires in COVID-19. Libraries were prepared by immunoSEQ multiplex PCR; TCRdb keeps only in-frame clonotypes and omits some of them. This table has hundreds of thousands of clones, roughly nine tenths appearing once. Sequenced material: PBMCs or T cells enriched from blood (not recorded which). The receptor set was obtained from a man younger than 45 who had recovered from COVID-19. Both conserved end residues are part of each CDR3. A D gene is named only where the DNA matches it firmly. The size field is filled for only some rows; it gives once, few, many or a size class.

d_gene: TRBD2
v_gene: TRBV5-4
j_gene: TRBJ2-3
abundance: -
CDR3nt: TGTGCCAGCAGCAAGGCAACTAGCGGAACGGGGGATACGCAGTATTTT
CDR3aa: CASSKATSGTGDTQYF

d_gene: TRBD2
v_gene: TRBV5-1
j_gene: TRBJ2-1
abundance: once
CDR3nt: TGCGCCAGCAGCTTGACTAGCGGGAGCAATGAGCAGTTCTTC
CDR3aa: CASSLTSGSNEQFF

d_gene: -
v_gene: TRBV7-9
j_gene: TRBJ1-1
abundance: -
CDR3nt: TGTGCCAGCAGCAAAGACAGGAAAGCTTTCTTT
CDR3aa: CASSKDRKAFF

d_gene: TRBD1
v_gene: TRBV5-1
j_gene: TRBJ1-5
abundance: -
CDR3nt: TGCGCCAGCAGCCCAGGGGGCGATGGCTGGCCCCAGCATTTT
CDR3aa: CASSPGGDGWPQHF

d_gene: -
v_gene: TRBV7-8
j_gene: TRBJ1-5
abundance: -
CDR3nt: TGTGCCAGCAGCTTTCCCCTACAGCCCCAGCATTTT
CDR3aa: CASSFPLQPQHF

d_gene: TRBD2
v_gene: TRBV29-1
j_gene: TRBJ2-7
abundance: -
CDR3nt: TGCAGCGCAACTAGCGGGACCTACGAGCAGTACTTC
CDR3aa: CSATSGTYEQYF

d_gene: TRBD2
v_gene: TRBV5-1
j_gene: TRBJ2-1
abundance: -
CDR3nt: TGCGCCAGCAGCTTGAGAGCGGGAACTTACAATGAGCAGTTCTTC
CDR3aa: CASSLRAGTYNEQFF

d_gene: -
v_gene: TRBV11-1
j_gene: TRBJ1-2
abundance: -
CDR3nt: TGTGCCAGCAGCTTAACTATTAACTATGGCTACACCTTC
CDR3aa: CASSLTINYGYTF

d_gene: -
v_gene: TRBV9
j_gene: TRBJ1-1
abundance: few
CDR3nt: TGTGCCAGCAGCGCCCCGGGCGGGGGCACTGAAGCTTTCTTT
CDR3aa: CASSAPGGGTEAFF

d_gene: -
v_gene: TRBV11-2
j_gene: TRBJ2-2
abundance: -
CDR3nt: TGTGCCAGCAGCCTGAGGGAAGGCGGGGAGCTGTTTTTT
CDR3aa: CASSLREGGELFF

d_gene: -
v_gene: TRBV27
j_gene: TRBJ2-7
abundance: once
CDR3nt: TGTGCCAGCAGTCCTAGCATCGGACTATACTACGAGCAGTACTTC
CDR3aa: CASSPSIGLYYEQYF

d_gene: -
v_gene: TRBV7-8
j_gene: TRBJ1-5
abundance: -
CDR3nt: TGTGCCAGCAGCTTATCAGGGGTTCAGCCCCAGCATTTT
CDR3aa: CASSLSGVQPQHF

d_gene: TRBD2
v_gene: TRBV7-2
j_gene: TRBJ2-7
abundance: -
CDR3nt: TGTGCCAGCAGCTTAAGACTAGCGGGAGGCGCATTCTACGAGCAGTACTTC
CDR3aa: CASSLRLAGGAFYEQYF

d_gene: -
v_gene: TRBV6-5
j_gene: TRBJ1-2
abundance: -
CDR3nt: TGTGCCAGCAGTTACTCTAACGTTGGACAGTTTGGCTACACCTTC
CDR3aa: CASSYSNVGQFGYTF

d_gene: -
v_gene: TRBV2
j_gene: TRBJ1-1
abundance: -
CDR3nt: TGTGCCAGCAGTGATTGGCCGAACACTGAAGCTTTCTTT
CDR3aa: CASSDWPNTEAFF

d_gene: -
v_gene: TRBV18
j_gene: TRBJ1-2
abundance: once
CDR3nt: TGTGCCAGCTCACCAGGGGAGAGGTATGGCTACACCTTC
CDR3aa: CASSPGERYGYTF

d_gene: TRBD1
v_gene: TRBV19
j_gene: TRBJ2-1
abundance: -
CDR3nt: TGTGCGGTTGGCGCGACAGGGGGGCATGAGCAGTTCTTC
CDR3aa: CAVGATGGHEQFF

d_gene: -
v_gene: TRBV10-2
j_gene: TRBJ1-4
abundance: -
CDR3nt: TGCGCCAGCATGGGTGGGGGGACAACTAATGAAAAACTGTTTTTT
CDR3aa: CASMGGGTTNEKLFF

d_gene: -
v_gene: TRBV19
j_gene: TRBJ2-4
abundance: -
CDR3nt: TGTGCCAGTAGTATACCAGGGTTTGCCAAAAACATTCAGTACTTC
CDR3aa: CASSIPGFAKNIQYF

d_gene: -
v_gene: TRBV6-5
j_gene: TRBJ2-7
abundance: -
CDR3nt: TGTGCCAGCCCCCCCCCAGGGATCTACGAGCAGTACTTC
CDR3aa: CASPPPGIYEQYF

d_gene: -
v_gene: TRBV5-1
j_gene: TRBJ2-7
abundance: -
CDR3nt: TGCGCCAGCAGCTCGGCGGCCGGCTCCTACGAGCAGTACTTC
CDR3aa: CASSSAAGSYEQYF

d_gene: TRBD2
v_gene: TRBV28
j_gene: TRBJ2-7
abundance: -
CDR3nt: TGTGCCAGCAGTTCTGGACTAGCGGGAGAGCAGTACTTC
CDR3aa: CASSSGLAGEQYF

d_gene: TRBD1
v_gene: TRBV15
j_gene: TRBJ1-4
abundance: -
CDR3nt: TGTGCCACCAGCAGTCGACAGGGGAATGAAAAACTGTTTTTT
CDR3aa: CATSSRQGNEKLFF

d_gene: -
v_gene: TRBV27
j_gene: TRBJ1-1
abundance: -
CDR3nt: TGTGCCAGCAGGTGGCTGCTGAACACTGAAGCTTTCTTT
CDR3aa: CASRWLLNTEAFF

d_gene: -
v_gene: TRBV2
j_gene: TRBJ1-4
abundance: -
CDR3nt: TGTGCCAGCAGTGAAAACAGGGATCGTGAAAAACTGTTTTTT
CDR3aa: CASSENRDREKLFF

d_gene: TRBD1
v_gene: TRBV2
j_gene: TRBJ1-4
abundance: -
CDR3nt: TGTGCCAGCAGTAATAGGGACAGGGGGACTAATGAAAAACTGTTTTTT
CDR3aa: CASSNRDRGTNEKLFF

d_gene: -
v_gene: TRBV7-2
j_gene: TRBJ1-4
abundance: -
CDR3nt: TGTGCCAGCAGCCGGGACACCTATGAAAAACTGTTTTTT
CDR3aa: CASSRDTYEKLFF

d_gene: TRBD2
v_gene: TRBV5-1
j_gene: TRBJ2-1
abundance: -
CDR3nt: TGCGCCAGCAGCTTTCTTATCGGGACTAGCGGGAGAGGTGAGCAGTTCTTC
CDR3aa: CASSFLIGTSGRGEQFF

d_gene: TRBD1
v_gene: TRBV19
j_gene: TRBJ1-2
abundance: -
CDR3nt: TGTGCCAGTAGTATAGTCCGGGACAGAAGTGGCTACACCTTC
CDR3aa: CASSIVRDRSGYTF

d_gene: TRBD1
v_gene: TRBV29-1
j_gene: TRBJ1-1
abundance: few
CDR3nt: TGCAGCGTTGTTAAGGGGGCGAACACTGAAGCTTTCTTT
CDR3aa: CSVVKGANTEAFF

d_gene: -
v_gene: TRBV27
j_gene: TRBJ1-2
abundance: -
CDR3nt: TGTGCCAGCAGTTTAGAGGGTCTACCCTCTGGCTACACCTTC
CDR3aa: CASSLEGLPSGYTF

d_gene: -
v_gene: TRBV18
j_gene: TRBJ2-1
abundance: -
CDR3nt: TGTGCCAGCTCACCGGAACAGGAGCAGTTCTTC
CDR3aa: CASSPEQEQFF

d_gene: TRBD1
v_gene: TRBV12-5
j_gene: TRBJ2-5
abundance: -
CDR3nt: TGTGCTAGTGGCCCTGGGACAGGGTCCGCGGAGACCCAGTACTTC
CDR3aa: CASGPGTGSAETQYF

d_gene: TRBD2
v_gene: TRBV6-5
j_gene: TRBJ2-7
abundance: -
CDR3nt: TGTGCCAGCAAGACTAGCGGGAGGTCCTACGAGCAGTACTTC
CDR3aa: CASKTSGRSYEQYF

d_gene: TRBD1
v_gene: TRBV2
j_gene: TRBJ1-2
abundance: -
CDR3nt: TGTGCCAGCACCAGGATAACAGGGGATCTTGGCTACACCTTC
CDR3aa: CASTRITGDLGYTF

d_gene: TRBD1
v_gene: TRBV27
j_gene: TRBJ1-6
abundance: -
CDR3nt: TGTGCCAGCAGTACCGGACAGGGGTCCTATAATTCACCCCTCCACTTT
CDR3aa: CASSTGQGSYNSPLHF

d_gene: -
v_gene: TRBV11-2
j_gene: TRBJ1-3
abundance: -
CDR3nt: TGTGCCAGCAGCTTAGCAGCCGGGAACCCCATATATTTT
CDR3aa: CASSLAAGNPIYF

d_gene: TRBD1
v_gene: TRBV28
j_gene: TRBJ1-1
abundance: -
CDR3nt: TGTGCCAGCAGCCGCCCGGGACAGGGGTTGGGTGAAGCTTTCTTT
CDR3aa: CASSRPGQGLGEAFF

d_gene: TRBD1
v_gene: TRBV30
j_gene: TRBJ1-2
abundance: -
CDR3nt: TGTGCCTGGAATCGAGGAACAGGGGCTTATGGCTACACCTTC
CDR3aa: CAWNRGTGAYGYTF

d_gene: -
v_gene: TRBV25-1
j_gene: TRBJ1-5
abundance: -
CDR3nt: TGTGCCAGCAGTGCTAAGGGACTGACTCAGCCCCAGCATTTT
CDR3aa: CASSAKGLTQPQHF

d_gene: -
v_gene: TRBV28
j_gene: TRBJ1-1
abundance: -
CDR3nt: TGTGCCAGCAGTCCCTCGTCGGGAGGGAGGACTGAAGCTTTCTTT
CDR3aa: CASSPSSGGRTEAFF

d_gene: TRBD1
v_gene: TRBV19
j_gene: TRBJ1-2
abundance: -
CDR3nt: TGTGCCAGTAGTCCCCAGTCGACAGGGATGGGGAGTAACTATGGCTACACCTTC
CDR3aa: CASSPQSTGMGSNYGYTF

d_gene: -
v_gene: TRBV28
j_gene: TRBJ1-2
abundance: -
CDR3nt: TGTGCCAGCAGCGACAGAATTTATGGCTACACCTTC
CDR3aa: CASSDRIYGYTF

d_gene: -
v_gene: TRBV6-5
j_gene: TRBJ2-3
abundance: once
CDR3nt: TGTGCCAGCATAAGGTCGGGGACAGATACGCAGTATTTT
CDR3aa: CASIRSGTDTQYF

d_gene: -
v_gene: TRBV30
j_gene: TRBJ1-5
abundance: once
CDR3nt: TGTGCCTGGAGTGAGGAGATTAGCAATCAGCCCCAGCATTTT
CDR3aa: CAWSEEISNQPQHF

d_gene: TRBD1
v_gene: TRBV11-2
j_gene: TRBJ1-3
abundance: -
CDR3nt: TGTGCCAGCAGACCAGGGACAGACGGAAACACCATATATTTT
CDR3aa: CASRPGTDGNTIYF